This T cell receptor (beta chain) was captured in a study of naive and memory T cell subsets. The beta constant-region primer was an equimolar mix of two oligonucleotides covering TRBC1 and TRBC2. Four rounds of PCR amplified the ligated cDNA using nested alpha and beta constant-region primers plus SP2. The cDNA 3' end received a ligated single-stranded oligonucleotide carrying the SP2 primer and a 12-nucleotide UMI. TCRdb independently ran MiXCR on the UMI-ligation and nested PCR reads; one entry per CDR3 protein. The sample lists tens of thousands of distinct CDR3 sequences; 8% to 9.5% were seen once. CD4 T cells were positively selected, then CD8 T cells from the CD4-negative fraction. The sample holds a few counts of this clonotype. The CDR3 sequence is 13 residues long. Germline CDR1 SQVTM, CDR2 ANQGSEA. After removal of 5 bases from V and 4 bases from J, the junction contained 8 bases not matched to a gene.

Material: naive CD8+ T cells from blood. This clonotype was obtained from a human donor in good health. This rearrangement joins TRBV29-1 to TRBJ2-7; 7 nucleotides agree with TRBD1. Here the CDR3 reads CSVRQPTGYEQYF. CDR3 nucleotide sequence: TGCAGCGTTCGCCAACCGACAGGGTACGAGCAGTACTTC.